A single sample gave rise to the 21 T cell receptor beta chains below, sequenced in a study of T-cell reconstitution after alpha-beta-depleted transplantation in children. The authors prepared the TCRbeta library with unique molecular identifiers. TCRdb redid the calling of the PCR reads with MiXCR, one entry per CDR3 protein. This table has 480,000 or so distinct CDR3 sequences, about 10% appearing once. Material: PBMCs, obtained before TCRalphabeta/CD19-depleted stem cell transplant. Source of these receptors: a child aged 2-15 years with inherited bone marrow failure, due to receive a stem cell transplant.

This clonotype was recorded many times. The rearrangement links TRBV15 to TRBJ1-2; 8 bases fit TRBD1. Per germline, CDR1 LNHNV and CDR2 YYDKDF (reference sequence). The CDR3 is 15 residues long. After removal of 3 bases from V and 8 bases from J, the junction contained 11 bases not matched to a gene. The CDR3 region is CATSRPGQAGGGYTF. The CDR3 nucleotides read TGTGCCACCAGCAGGCCGGGACAGGCTGGGGGAGGCTACACCTTC.

This clonotype has only one observation. A much larger clone differs by one base, so this may be a read error. This rearrangement joins TRBV6-5 to TRBJ2-7; D uncertain. Germline V lookup: CDR1 MNHEY, CDR2 SVGAGI. This CDR3 has 13 amino acids. The CDR3 protein is CASSSEVRNEEYF. The DNA for the CDR3 is TGTGCCAGCAGTTCCGAGGTTAGGAACGAGGAGTACTTC.

This clonotype appeared many times. The chain uses TRBV20-1 and TRBJ2-1, with 13 bases lining up with TRBD2. The CDR3 length is 15 residues. Germline V gene data show CDR1 as DFQATT and CDR2 as SNEGSKA (reference sequence). The V segment lost 6 bases and the J segment 4 bases; nucleotides outside the gene matches: 6. The CDR3 here is CSARLAGGYYNEQFF. The CDR3 nucleotides are TGCAGTGCGCGACTAGCGGGAGGTTATTACAATGAGCAGTTCTTC.

In its sample, this clonotype was seen a few times. J is TRBJ1-5 and V is TRBV28; TRBD1 is a possible D gene (6 bases). Trimming took off 4 bases at V and 4 bases at J, with 11 bases between the two ends. Germline assignment: CDR1 MDHEN and CDR2 SYDVKM. The CDR3 loop spans 14 amino acids. CDR3 sequence reads: CASSSTGRNQPQHF. The CDR3 DNA reads as TGTGCCAGCAGTTCAACAGGGAGAAATCAGCCCCAGCATTTT.

There are many counts of this clonotype. The CDR3 DNA reads as TGTGCCAGCAGCCAAGTGGGGGGGCTGGGGGGAGAGACCCAGTACTTC. Translation: CASSQVGGLGGETQYF. The chain has TRBV4-2 and TRBJ2-5; possible D gene TRBD2, 7 bases. The CDR3 is 16 amino acids. The V and J ends lost 1 base and 4 bases respectively, with 16 bases between them. Germline values: CDR1 LGHNA, CDR2 YNFKEQ.

As to this clonotype: The junction departs from the called germline gene at one end, perhaps through a read error. V and J are TRBV29-1 and TRBJ2-1; TRBD2 matches 9 bases. The CDR3 sequence is 13 residues long. Germline V gene lookup returns CDR1 SQVTM and CDR2 ANQGSEA. The CDR3 bases are TGCAGCGTTGGTGGCGGGAGGGCAGGGGAGCATTTCTTC. Protein sequence: CSVGGGRAGEHFF.

This clonotype was picked up many times. The V gene is TRBV9, the J gene TRBJ1-5; no definite D call. The V end lost 2 bases, the J end lost 4 bases, and 7 bases lay between the germline ends. The V gene's germline CDR1 is SGDLS and CDR2 YYNGEE. CDR3 size: 13 residues. The CDR3 sequence: CASSVGLNQPQHF. The CDR3 coding sequence is TGTGCCAGCAGCGTCGGACTTAATCAGCCCCAGCATTTT.

This clonotype was seen repeatedly, ten times or more. This chain uses TRBV12-3 or TRBV12-4 with TRBJ1-4; D gene uncertain. The V and J ends lost 7 bases and 7 bases respectively, with 13 bases between them. The CDR3 runs to 13 residues. The CDR3 region has the DNA TGTGCCAGCACTCACAGTCTAGGTGAAAAACTGTTTTTT. Protein: CASTHSLGEKLFF.

This clonotype was seen a few times. Here the CDR3 DNA reads TGCAGCGTTACGACTAGCGGGAGGGCCACTGAGCAGTTCTTC. Protein: CSVTTSGRATEQFF. The V call is TRBV29-1, the J call TRBJ2-1; TRBD2 matches at 14 bases. The CDR3 length is 14 residues. V shed 5 bases, J shed 9 bases, and the junction held 6 bases outside the gene matches. Germline V CDR1 and CDR2: SQVTM, ANQGSEA.

This clonotype was picked up many times. The V call is TRBV29-1, the J call TRBJ1-1, with D perhaps matching TRBD1 (5 bases). CDR3 length: 14 residues. CDR1 and CDR2 (germline): SQVTM, ANQGSEA. V was shortened by 7 bases and J by 0 bases, with 15 bases between the two germline ends. DNA for the CDR3: TGCAGCGCGAATGGGGGGTGGGTGAACACTGAAGCTTTCTTT. This gives the protein CSANGGWVNTEAFF.

This clonotype was seen a few times. This chain uses TRBV7-2 with TRBJ2-3, with D hard to call. The V gene's germline CDR1 is SGHTA and CDR2 FQGNSA. Trimming stripped 2 bases from V and 3 bases from J, with 12 bases between. This CDR3 comprises 15 residues. The CDR3 region is CASSLSPGRTDTQYF. The CDR3 bases are TGTGCCAGCAGCTTAAGCCCGGGTCGTACAGATACGCAGTATTTT.

This clonotype came up a few times. The J gene is TRBJ1-2, the V gene TRBV7-2, with D tentatively TRBD1 (5 bases). The CDR3 runs 13 residues. The V end was cut by 8 bases, the J end by 4 bases, with 14 bases between. Germline V gene lookup returns CDR1 SGHTA and CDR2 FQGNSA. CDR3 region: CASVTGGLYGYTF. CDR3 sequence (DNA): TGTGCCAGCGTCACCGGGGGTCTCTATGGCTACACCTTC.

This clonotype occurred a few times. This chain joins TRBV12-3 or TRBV12-4 and TRBJ2-7, with D uncertain. This CDR3 spans 11 amino acids. Trimming cost V 8 bases and J 7 bases, with 12 bases left between them. The CDR3: CASEGLGEQYF. In DNA, the CDR3 is TGTGCCAGCGAAGGGCTGGGGGAGCAGTACTTC.

This clonotype was picked up many times. The chain carries TRBV7-9 and TRBJ2-4; D may be TRBD1 or TRBD2 (5 bases each). The germline V gene encodes CDR1 SEHNR and CDR2 FQNEAQ (reference sequence). V was cut by 3 bases and J by 8 bases, with 14 bases left in between. CDR3 length: 14 amino acids. CDR3: CASSFSGGGDIQYF. CDR3 in DNA: TGTGCCAGCAGCTTCTCGGGTGGGGGTGACATTCAGTACTTC.

This clonotype was detected many times. The V and J genes are TRBV7-8 and TRBJ2-2; D might be TRBD1 (5 bases). CDR1 is SGHVS and CDR2 is FQNEAQ in the germline V gene. The CDR3 runs to 13 residues. Trimming stripped 5 bases from V and 7 bases from J, with 11 bases between. DNA of the CDR3: TGTGCCAGCAGCACTGCAGGGTACGGGGAGCTGTTTTTT. Amino acids: CASSTAGYGELFF. Variable domain in full (rest from reference TRBV7-8 and TRBJ2-2): GAGVSQSPRYKVAKRGQDVALRCDPISGHVSLFWYQQALGQGPEFLTYFQNEAQLDKSGLPSDRFFAERPEGSVSTLKIQRTQQEDSAVYLCASSTAGYGELFFGEGSRLTVL.

In regard to this clonotype: A much larger clone differs by one base, so this may be a read error. The CDR3 loop reads CSVDRSGRPAATQYF. The DNA of the CDR3 is TGCAGCGTTGACCGAAGCGGGAGGCCGGCAGCTACGCAGTATTTT. V and J are TRBV29-1 and TRBJ2-3; 9 bases fit TRBD2. From germline, CDR1 is SQVTM and CDR2 ANQGSEA. After removal of 3 bases from V and 8 bases from J, the junction contained 12 bases not matched to a gene. This CDR3 is built from 15 residues.

This clonotype was seen many times. The rearrangement uses TRBV7-9 and TRBJ1-6; no clear D. From germline, CDR1 is SEHNR and CDR2 FQNEAQ (reference sequence). The CDR3 consists of 12 residues. The V and J ends lost 6 bases and 14 bases respectively, with 14 bases between them. In nucleotides, the CDR3 is TGTGCCAGCAGAGCCGCGGGTAGGGCCCTCCACTTT. Translating it yields CASRAAGRALHF. The whole variable domain, remainder taken from reference TRBV7-9 and TRBJ1-6, is DTGVSQNPRHKITKRGQNVTFRCDPISEHNRLYWYRQTLGQGPEFLTYFQNEAQLEKSRLLSDRFSAERPKGSFSTLEIQRTEQGDSAMYLCASRAAGRALHFGNGTRLTVT.

This clonotype was counted ten times or more. The rearrangement links TRBV10-3 to TRBJ2-3, with D unclear. The CDR3 totals 13 residues. Trimming shortened V by 4 bases and J by 1 base, and 6 bases separated the two germline ends. The germline V gene encodes CDR1 ENHRY and CDR2 SYGVKD. This CDR3 reads CAISADGTDTQYF. DNA of the CDR3: TGTGCCATCAGTGCGGACGGCACAGATACGCAGTATTTT.

This rearrangement joins TRBV7-8 to TRBJ2-3, with D uncertain. V dropped 4 bases and J dropped 3 bases, with 26 bases sitting between them. Germline CDR1 is SGHVS and CDR2 is FQNEAQ. This CDR3 contains 19 residues. Written as DNA, the CDR3 is TGTGCCAGCAGCTCGTTACTGGATATCAGCGTTGACCGTACAGATACGCAGTATTTT. Protein product: CASSSLLDISVDRTDTQYF.

This clonotype was recorded at least ten times. This chain connects TRBV20-1 to TRBJ2-5; 9 bases line up with TRBD2. CDR3 size: 15 residues. Germline loops: CDR1 DFQATT, CDR2 SNEGSKA (reference sequence). Losses at the gene ends were 2 bases for V and 5 bases for J; bases not matched to a gene: 9. The CDR3 loop reads CSARKLAGARETQYF. CDR3 nucleotides: TGCAGTGCTAGAAAGTTAGCGGGAGCCCGGGAGACCCAGTACTTC.

In this sample, this clonotype turned up many times. This sequence joins TRBV5-1 and TRBJ1-1; D might be TRBD1 (5 bases). This CDR3 spans 12 amino acids. Deletions cut 0 bases from V and 10 bases from J, with 10 bases between. The germline V gene has CDR1 SGHRS and CDR2 YFSETQ. CDR3 sequence: CASSLAGTLAFF. The CDR3 coding sequence is TGCGCCAGCAGCTTGGCCGGGACGTTAGCTTTCTTT.